This TCR beta chain stems from a study of OX40 agonist ivuxolimab in advanced cancers. Germline CDR1 SGHRS, CDR2 YFSETQ. The V end was cut by 0 bases, the J end by 0 bases, with 13 bases between. The CDR3 runs to 16 residues. Profiling relied on immunoSEQ multiplex PCR, and the TCRdb table lists in-frame clones only, not all of them. The sample yields 90,000 or so clones, roughly nine tenths seen once. The sequencing here drew on CD4+ or CD8+ T cells sorted from blood, taken in a trial of the OX40 agonist ivuxolimab. This clonotype was obtained from an adult with an advanced solid tumor such as melanoma, head and neck, liver or kidney cancer. The chain has TRBV5-1 and TRBJ2-7; D is perhaps TRBD1 (6 bases). CDR3 in amino acids: CASSLGGRENSYEQYF. The CDR3 nucleotides are TGCGCCAGCAGCTTGGGGGGGCGAGAAAACTCCTACGAGCAGTACTTC.